This passage covers 10 T cell receptor beta chains from one sample sequenced in a study of vaccination and CD4 T cells after COVID-19. The treatment here: approximately nine-day PBMC culture with coronavirus spike peptide pools or control peptides (ViraFEST assay). What these receptors recognize is not known. Scientists ran DNA taken from cultured CD4+ T cells through the Oncomine TCR Beta short-read assay for sequencing. TCRdb processed the PCR reads anew with MiXCR; each CDR3 protein has one entry. The data show about 14,000 distinct CDR3 sequences, approximately 57% seen once. Sequencing was carried out using CD4+ T cells from blood, cultured in vitro. The source of these receptors is a human donor who had recovered from COVID-19.

The chain joins TRBV2 to TRBJ1-2, with TRBD1 matching over 7 bases. Germline V lookup: CDR1 SNHLY, CDR2 FYNNEI. The CDR3 loop spans 13 amino acids. V was pared by 9 bases and J by 4 bases, with 8 bases of the junction left unmatched. This chain's CDR3 is CASSTGKGYGYTF. The CDR3 DNA reads as TGTGCCAGTTCGACAGGGAAGGGCTATGGCTACACCTTC.

The chain recombines TRBV18 with TRBJ2-7; the D is unclear. V was trimmed by 3 bases and J by 2 bases, leaving 14 bases between them. Looked up from germline, CDR1 is KGHSH and CDR2 is LQKENI. This CDR3 spans 15 amino acids. The DNA for the CDR3 is TGTGCCAGCTCACCGCCGAGCGCATACCCCTACGAGCAGTACTTC. The encoded protein is CASSPPSAYPYEQYF.

This CDR3 is CASSIVGQGDTEAFF. The CDR3 nucleotides are TGTGCCAGTAGTATAGTAGGACAGGGGGACACTGAAGCTTTCTTT. This rearrangement joins TRBV19 to TRBJ1-1; TRBD1 matches at 10 bases. The J segment lost 3 bases and the V segment lost 1 base, leaving 2 bases of the junction unmatched. Germline V lookup: CDR1 LNHDA, CDR2 SQIVND (reference sequence). The CDR3 loop spans 15 amino acids.

In this sample, this clonotype turned up a few times. The chain uses TRBV20-1 and TRBJ1-1; a weak D match, TRBD1 (6 bases). The CDR3 runs to 13 residues. The V and J ends lost 4 bases and 3 bases respectively, with 12 bases between them. Germline V gives CDR1 DFQATT, CDR2 SNEGSKA (reference sequence). The CDR3 spells CSATRGRDTEAFF. The CDR3 region has the DNA TGCAGTGCTACGAGGGGGAGGGACACTGAAGCTTTCTTT.

The chain uses TRBV27 and TRBJ1-5, with a weak D call TRBD1 (6 bases). CDR3 length equals 13 residues. V was cut by 7 bases and J by 5 bases, with 12 bases left in between. CDR1 is MNHEY and CDR2 is SMNVEV in the germline V gene (reference sequence). CDR3 protein: CASKGGFDQPQHF. The CDR3, as DNA: TGTGCCAGCAAGGGGGGTTTCGATCAGCCCCAGCATTTT.

The V gene is TRBV7-8, the J gene TRBJ2-7, with 8 bases lining up with TRBD2. Germline CDR1 and CDR2: SGHVS and FQNEAQ. V was pared by 5 bases and J by 7 bases, with 16 bases of the junction left unmatched. This CDR3 contains 16 residues. The CDR3 reads CASSPRGTSAIREQYF. CDR3 DNA: TGTGCCAGCAGCCCTAGGGGGACTAGTGCCATTAGAGAGCAGTACTTC.

The J gene is TRBJ1-1, the V gene TRBV7-9; maybe TRBD1 (5 bases). V gave up 6 bases and J gave up 4 bases, with 15 bases separating them. The CDR3 runs 14 residues. Germline V gene lookup returns CDR1 SEHNR and CDR2 FQNEAQ (reference sequence). CDR3 sequence: CASRYQGESTEAFF. DNA of the CDR3: TGTGCCAGCAGGTATCAGGGAGAAAGCACTGAAGCTTTCTTT.

This chain joins TRBV5-1 and TRBJ1-2; tentative D call: TRBD1 (6 bases). V lost 3 bases and J lost 8, with 23 bases in between. The CDR3 sequence is 16 residues long. Germline assignment: CDR1 SGHRS and CDR2 YFSETQ. The CDR3: CASSSGDQTNINGYTF. The CDR3 coding sequence is TGCGCCAGCAGCTCAGGGGACCAGACCAACATTAACGGCTACACCTTC.

The V and J genes are TRBV28 and TRBJ2-2; TRBD1 might be the D (5 bases). V was cut by 1 base and J by 6 bases, with 18 bases left in between. CDR1 and CDR2 from the germline V gene are MDHEN and SYDVKM. The CDR3 is 17 amino acids. CDR3 nucleotide sequence: TGTGCCAGCAGTTTATCGGTCGGCACAGGACGATCCGGGGAGCTGTTTTTT. Amino acid sequence: CASSLSVGTGRSGELFF. Complete variable domain (other parts from reference TRBV28 and TRBJ2-2): DVKVTQSSRYLVKRTGEKVFLECVQDMDHENMFWYRQDPGLGLRLIYFSYDVKMKEKGDIPEGYSVSREKKERFSLILESASTNQTSMYLCASSLSVGTGRSGELFFGEGSRLTVL.

The chain uses TRBV15 and TRBJ2-5, with 8 bases lining up with TRBD2. This CDR3 has 15 residues. CDR1 and CDR2 from the germline V gene are LNHNV and YYDKDF (reference sequence). Trimming took 1 base from V and 5 from J; bases not matched to a gene: 6. CDR3 nucleotide sequence: TGTGCCACCAGCAGAGTACGGGGGGGGGTCGAGACCCAGTACTTC. Translation: CATSRVRGGVETQYF.